This paragraph reports one TCR beta chain. What it recognizes is unknown. The data belong to a study of cytomegalovirus exposure and HLA in healthy donors. Study-level findings and limits: Cytomegalovirus-associated TCR beta chains were listed, numbering approximately 150.

The PCR employed 60 Vbeta primers together with 13 Jbeta primers. Here immunoSEQ multiplex PCR was the method, and the copy in TCRdb shows in-frame clones only, minus some. The sample carries some 150,000 clones, 78% recorded once. This CDR3 spans 14 amino acids. Trimming removed 3 bases from V and 3 bases from J, with 11 bases in between. Germline CDR1 reads PRHDT; CDR2 reads FYEKMQ (reference sequence). The gene calls are TRBV13 and TRBJ1-1; D unresolved. The specimen was PBMCs. This clonotype was obtained from a middle-aged man in good health and CMV-seropositive. The CDR3 loop is CASSFPVGDTEAFF. The CDR3 DNA reads as TGTGCCAGCAGCTTTCCTGTCGGGGACACTGAAGCTTTCTTT.